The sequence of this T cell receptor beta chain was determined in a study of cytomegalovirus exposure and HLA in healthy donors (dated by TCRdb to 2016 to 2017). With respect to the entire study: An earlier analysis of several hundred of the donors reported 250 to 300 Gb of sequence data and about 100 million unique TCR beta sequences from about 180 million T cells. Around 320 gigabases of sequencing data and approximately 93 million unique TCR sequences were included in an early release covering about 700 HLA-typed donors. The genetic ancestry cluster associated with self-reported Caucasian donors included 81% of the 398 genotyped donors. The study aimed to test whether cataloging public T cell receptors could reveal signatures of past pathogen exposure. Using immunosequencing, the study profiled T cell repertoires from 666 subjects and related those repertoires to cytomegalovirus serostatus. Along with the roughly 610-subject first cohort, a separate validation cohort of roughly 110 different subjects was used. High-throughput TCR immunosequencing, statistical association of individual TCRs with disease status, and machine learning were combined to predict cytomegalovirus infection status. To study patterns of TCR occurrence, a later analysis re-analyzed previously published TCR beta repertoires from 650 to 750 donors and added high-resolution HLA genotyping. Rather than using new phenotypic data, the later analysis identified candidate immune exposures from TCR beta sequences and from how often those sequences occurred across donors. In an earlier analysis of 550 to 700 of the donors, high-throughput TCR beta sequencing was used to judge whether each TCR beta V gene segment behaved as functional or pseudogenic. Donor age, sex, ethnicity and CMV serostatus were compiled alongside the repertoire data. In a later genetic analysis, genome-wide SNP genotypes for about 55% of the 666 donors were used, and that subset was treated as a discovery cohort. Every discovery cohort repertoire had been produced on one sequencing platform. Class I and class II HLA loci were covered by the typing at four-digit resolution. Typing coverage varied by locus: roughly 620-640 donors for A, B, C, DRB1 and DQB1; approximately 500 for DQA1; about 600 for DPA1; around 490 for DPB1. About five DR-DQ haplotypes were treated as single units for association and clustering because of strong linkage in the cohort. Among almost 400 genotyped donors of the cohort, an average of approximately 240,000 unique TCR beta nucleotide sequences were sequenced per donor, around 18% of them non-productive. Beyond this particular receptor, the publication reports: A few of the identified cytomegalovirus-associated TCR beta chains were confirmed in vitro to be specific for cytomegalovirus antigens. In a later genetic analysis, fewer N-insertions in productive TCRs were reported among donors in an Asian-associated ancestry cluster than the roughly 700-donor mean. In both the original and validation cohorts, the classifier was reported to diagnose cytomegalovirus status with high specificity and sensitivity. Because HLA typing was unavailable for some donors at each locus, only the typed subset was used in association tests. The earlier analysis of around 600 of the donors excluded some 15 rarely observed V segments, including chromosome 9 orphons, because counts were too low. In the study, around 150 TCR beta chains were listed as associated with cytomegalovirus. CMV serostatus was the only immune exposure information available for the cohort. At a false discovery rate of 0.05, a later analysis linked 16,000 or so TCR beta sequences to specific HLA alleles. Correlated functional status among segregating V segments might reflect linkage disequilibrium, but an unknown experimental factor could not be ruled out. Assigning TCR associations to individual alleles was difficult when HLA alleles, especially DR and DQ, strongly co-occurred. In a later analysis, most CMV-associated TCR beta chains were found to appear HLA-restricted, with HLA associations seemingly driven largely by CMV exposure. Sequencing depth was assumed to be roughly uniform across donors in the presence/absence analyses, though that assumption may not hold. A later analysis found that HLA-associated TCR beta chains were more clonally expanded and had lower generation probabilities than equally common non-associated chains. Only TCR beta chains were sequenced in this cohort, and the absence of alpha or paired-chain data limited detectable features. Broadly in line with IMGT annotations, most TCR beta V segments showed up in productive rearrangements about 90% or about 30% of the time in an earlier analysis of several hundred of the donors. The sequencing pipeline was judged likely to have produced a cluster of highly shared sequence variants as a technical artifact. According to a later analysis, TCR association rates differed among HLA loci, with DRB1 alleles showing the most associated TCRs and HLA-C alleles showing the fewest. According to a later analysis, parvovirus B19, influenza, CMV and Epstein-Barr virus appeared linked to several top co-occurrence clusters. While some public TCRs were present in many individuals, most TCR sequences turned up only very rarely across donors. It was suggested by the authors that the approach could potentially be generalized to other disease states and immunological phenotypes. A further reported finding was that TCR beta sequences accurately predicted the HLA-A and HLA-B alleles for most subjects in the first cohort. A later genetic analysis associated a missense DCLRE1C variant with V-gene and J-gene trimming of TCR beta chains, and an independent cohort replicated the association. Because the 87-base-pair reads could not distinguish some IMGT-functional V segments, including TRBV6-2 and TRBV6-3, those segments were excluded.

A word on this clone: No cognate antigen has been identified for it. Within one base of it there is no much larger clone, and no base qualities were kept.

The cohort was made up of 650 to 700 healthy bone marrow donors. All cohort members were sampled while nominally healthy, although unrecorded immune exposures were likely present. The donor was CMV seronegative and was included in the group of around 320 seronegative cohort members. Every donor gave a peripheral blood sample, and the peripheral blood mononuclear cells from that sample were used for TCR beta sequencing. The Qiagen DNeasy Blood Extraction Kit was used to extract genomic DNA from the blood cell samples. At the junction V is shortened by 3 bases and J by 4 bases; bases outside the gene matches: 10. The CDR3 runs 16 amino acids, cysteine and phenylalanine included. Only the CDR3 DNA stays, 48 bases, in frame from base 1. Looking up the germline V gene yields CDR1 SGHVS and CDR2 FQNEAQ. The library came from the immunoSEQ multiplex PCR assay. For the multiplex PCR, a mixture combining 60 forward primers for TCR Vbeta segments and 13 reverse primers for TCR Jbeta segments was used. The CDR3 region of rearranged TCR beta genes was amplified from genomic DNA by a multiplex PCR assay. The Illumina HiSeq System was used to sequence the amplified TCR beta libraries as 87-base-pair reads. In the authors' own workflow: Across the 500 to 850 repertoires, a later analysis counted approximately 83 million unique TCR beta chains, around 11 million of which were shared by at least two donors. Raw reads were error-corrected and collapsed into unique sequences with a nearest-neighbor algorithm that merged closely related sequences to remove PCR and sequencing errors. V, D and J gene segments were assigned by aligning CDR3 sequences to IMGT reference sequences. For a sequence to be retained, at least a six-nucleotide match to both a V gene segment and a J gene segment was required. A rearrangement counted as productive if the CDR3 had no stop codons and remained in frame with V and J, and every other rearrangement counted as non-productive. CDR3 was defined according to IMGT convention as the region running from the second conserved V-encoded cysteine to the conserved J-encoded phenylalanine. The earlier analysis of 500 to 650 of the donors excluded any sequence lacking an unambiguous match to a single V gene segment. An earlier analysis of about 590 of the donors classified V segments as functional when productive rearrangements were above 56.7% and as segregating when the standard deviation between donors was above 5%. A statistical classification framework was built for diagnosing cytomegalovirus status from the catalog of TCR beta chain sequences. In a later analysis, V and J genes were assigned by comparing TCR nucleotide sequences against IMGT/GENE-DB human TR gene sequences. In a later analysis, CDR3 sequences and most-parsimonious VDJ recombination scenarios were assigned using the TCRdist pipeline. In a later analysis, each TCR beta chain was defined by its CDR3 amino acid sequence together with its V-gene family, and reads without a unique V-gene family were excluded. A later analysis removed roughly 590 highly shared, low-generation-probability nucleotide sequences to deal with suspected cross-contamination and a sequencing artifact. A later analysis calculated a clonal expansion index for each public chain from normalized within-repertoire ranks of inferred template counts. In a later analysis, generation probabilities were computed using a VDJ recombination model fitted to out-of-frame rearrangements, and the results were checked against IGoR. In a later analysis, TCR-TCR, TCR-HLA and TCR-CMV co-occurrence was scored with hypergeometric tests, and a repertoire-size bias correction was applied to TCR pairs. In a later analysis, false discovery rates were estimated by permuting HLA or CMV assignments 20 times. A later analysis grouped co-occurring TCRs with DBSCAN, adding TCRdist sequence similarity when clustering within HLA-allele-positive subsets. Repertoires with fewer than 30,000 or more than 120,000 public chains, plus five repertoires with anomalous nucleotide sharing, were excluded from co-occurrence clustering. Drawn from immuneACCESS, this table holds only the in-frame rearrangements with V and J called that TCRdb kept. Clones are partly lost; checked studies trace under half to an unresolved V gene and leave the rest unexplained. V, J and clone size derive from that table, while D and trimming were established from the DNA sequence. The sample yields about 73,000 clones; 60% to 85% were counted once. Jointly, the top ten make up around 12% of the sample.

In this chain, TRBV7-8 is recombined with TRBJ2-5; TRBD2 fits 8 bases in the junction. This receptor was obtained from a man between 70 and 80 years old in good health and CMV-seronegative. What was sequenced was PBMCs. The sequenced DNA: TGTGCCAGCAGCTTTTCTCCGTCAAGCGGGGGAGAGACCCAGTACTTC. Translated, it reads CASSFSPSSGGETQYF.